The 15 T cell receptor beta chains listed next were all sequenced from one sample in a study of T cell changes during pregnancy in multiple sclerosis. Sequencing was performed with immunoSEQ multiplex PCR; in TCRdb, only in-frame clones are kept and a portion is missing. The profile shows about 57,000 clones, around nine tenths of them singletons. Here the sequenced sample was CD4+ T cells from peripheral blood mononuclear cells, taken before pregnancy. These receptors originate from a female donor with multiple sclerosis, enrolled in a pregnancy study.

V gene TRBV27 combines with J gene TRBJ2-3; TRBD2 matches at 11 bases. CDR3 size: 15 residues. Per germline, CDR1 MNHEY and CDR2 SMNVEV (reference sequence). J gave up 5 bases and V 3 bases, and 4 bases lay outside the gene matches. As DNA, the CDR3 is TGTGCCAGCAGTTTTTCTAGCGGGAGGTTAGATACGCAGTATTTT. Translated: CASSFSSGRLDTQYF.

The chain is built from TRBV4-1 and TRBJ2-5; D is perhaps TRBD2 (6 bases). Trimming shortened V by 4 bases and J by 1 base, and 10 bases separated the two germline ends. Germline CDR1 is MGHRA and CDR2 is YSYEKL. The CDR3 length is 14 residues. For the CDR3, the DNA is TGCGCCAGCAGCCCCTCCGGGAGCCAAGAGACCCAGTACTTC. Protein sequence: CASSPSGSQETQYF.

The chain combines TRBV30 with TRBJ1-2; D gene ambiguous. Germline V CDR1 and CDR2: GTSNPN, SVGIG (reference sequence). Trimming took off 2 bases at V and 1 base at J, with 8 bases between the two ends. The CDR3 is 13 residues long. CDR3 region: CAWSHSYNYGYTF. The CDR3 DNA sequence: TGTGCCTGGAGTCACTCCTATAACTATGGCTACACCTTC.

Concerning this clone: This same CDR3 is encoded by further DNA sequences in the sample. V and J are TRBV6-1 and TRBJ1-2; D call uncertain. The CDR3 spans 13 residues. Trimming shortened V by 2 bases and J by 0 bases, and 4 bases separated the two germline ends. The germline gives CDR1 MNHNS, CDR2 SASEGT. This CDR3 is CASSETANYGYTF. In nucleotides, the CDR3 is TGTGCCAGCAGTGAAACAGCTAACTATGGCTACACCTTC.

The gene calls are TRBV6-5 and TRBJ2-1; TRBD2 matches 8 bases. The germline V gene encodes CDR1 MNHEY and CDR2 SVGAGI. There are 15 residues in the CDR3. The trim removed 2 bases at V and 7 bases at J, leaving 7 bases unmatched. CDR3 protein: CASSYVAGSWNEQFF. The CDR3, as DNA: TGTGCCAGCAGTTACGTAGCGGGATCGTGGAATGAGCAGTTCTTC.

The chain uses TRBV6-5 and TRBJ1-2, with 9 bases identical to TRBD1. CDR1 is MNHEY and CDR2 is SVGAGI in the germline V gene. This CDR3 is built from 13 residues. V shed 11 bases and J 2 bases; nucleotides not matched to a gene: 6. CDR3 sequence: CASGTGGNYGYTF. The CDR3 DNA reads TGTGCCTCCGGCACAGGGGGCAACTATGGCTACACCTTC.

This sequence joins TRBV27 and TRBJ2-7, with 8 bases identical to TRBD1. The CDR3 length is 16 residues. The V segment lost 8 bases and the J segment 1 base; nucleotides outside the gene matches: 13. Looked up from germline, CDR1 is MNHEY and CDR2 is SMNVEV (reference sequence). The CDR3 is CASHPRQGTLSYEQYF. CDR3 nucleotides: TGTGCCAGCCACCCTCGACAGGGGACCTTGTCCTACGAGCAGTACTTC.

This clone came up once. The chain has TRBV9 and TRBJ1-2, with no clear D. V was shortened by 3 bases and J by 9 bases, with 21 bases between the two germline ends. The CDR3 runs to 15 residues. Germline V gene data show CDR1 as SGDLS and CDR2 as YYNGEE. DNA of the CDR3: TGTGCCAGCAGCGCCTACGATCGGTCCCCCCTTAGCTACACCTTC. Translated: CASSAYDRSPLSYTF.

J is TRBJ2-2 and V is TRBV27; maybe TRBD2 (6 bases). This CDR3 has 15 amino acids. Germline CDR1 MNHEY, CDR2 SMNVEV (reference sequence). V was trimmed by 7 bases and J by 0 bases, leaving 12 bases between them. The CDR3 DNA reads as TGTGCCAGCACTAGTAGCGGTACGAACACCGGGGAGCTGTTTTTT. This encodes CASTSSGTNTGELFF.

The J gene is TRBJ1-1, the V gene TRBV30; D might be TRBD1 (6 bases). V was cut by 8 bases and J by 1 base, with 23 bases left in between. This CDR3 is built from 16 residues. Germline CDR1 reads GTSNPN; CDR2 reads SVGIG (reference sequence). CDR3 residues: CAGYRPSTGQNTEAFF. The CDR3, as DNA: TGTGCCGGATACCGACCTTCGACAGGTCAGAACACTGAAGCTTTCTTT.

The chain has TRBV12-5 and TRBJ2-7; 9 bases map to TRBD1. The CDR3 is 15 residues long. Germline lookup yields CDR1 LGHNT and CDR2 FRNRAP. V was clipped by 6 bases and J by 5 bases; unmatched bases: 11. CDR3 in DNA: TGTGCTAGTGGACGTGGGGGACAGGGTTGGGACGAGCAGTACTTC. It codes for CASGRGGQGWDEQYF.

This chain joins TRBV4-3 and TRBJ1-2; no reliable D call. V gave up 0 bases and J gave up 6 bases, with 23 bases separating them. CDR1 and CDR2 from the germline V gene are LGHNA and YSLEER. CDR3 length: 18 amino acids. The CDR3 loop is CASSQDRGFLLAVDGYTF. The DNA of the CDR3 is TGCGCCAGCAGCCAAGATCGAGGGTTCCTCCTTGCTGTGGATGGCTACACCTTC.

The J gene is TRBJ2-7, the V gene TRBV2; no firm D call. Trimming left V 7 bases short and J 1 base short, with 14 bases between. The CDR3 length is 14 residues. Germline CDR1 and CDR2: SNHLY and FYNNEI. CDR3: CASTTGPPSYEQYF. In nucleotides, the CDR3 is TGTGCCAGCACCACCGGTCCTCCTTCCTACGAGCAGTACTTC.

The chain employs TRBV27 and TRBJ1-2; no reliable D call. With 1 base removed from V and 4 bases from J, the gap between germline ends came to 10 bases. Germline assignment: CDR1 MNHEY and CDR2 SMNVEV (reference sequence). The CDR3 length is 14 residues. The CDR3 DNA reads TGTGCCAGCAGTTTATTCTCCTCGGGCTATGGCTACACCTTC. Translating gives CASSLFSSGYGYTF.

The chain uses TRBV7-3 and TRBJ2-5; tentative D call: TRBD2 (5 bases). CDR3 size: 12 residues. CDR1 SGHTA and CDR2 FQGTGA come from the germline V gene. V shed 3 bases and J shed 6 bases, with 8 bases lying between them. CDR3 residues: CASSLAGKTQYF. The CDR3 region has the DNA TGTGCCAGCAGCTTGGCCGGGAAGACCCAGTACTTC.